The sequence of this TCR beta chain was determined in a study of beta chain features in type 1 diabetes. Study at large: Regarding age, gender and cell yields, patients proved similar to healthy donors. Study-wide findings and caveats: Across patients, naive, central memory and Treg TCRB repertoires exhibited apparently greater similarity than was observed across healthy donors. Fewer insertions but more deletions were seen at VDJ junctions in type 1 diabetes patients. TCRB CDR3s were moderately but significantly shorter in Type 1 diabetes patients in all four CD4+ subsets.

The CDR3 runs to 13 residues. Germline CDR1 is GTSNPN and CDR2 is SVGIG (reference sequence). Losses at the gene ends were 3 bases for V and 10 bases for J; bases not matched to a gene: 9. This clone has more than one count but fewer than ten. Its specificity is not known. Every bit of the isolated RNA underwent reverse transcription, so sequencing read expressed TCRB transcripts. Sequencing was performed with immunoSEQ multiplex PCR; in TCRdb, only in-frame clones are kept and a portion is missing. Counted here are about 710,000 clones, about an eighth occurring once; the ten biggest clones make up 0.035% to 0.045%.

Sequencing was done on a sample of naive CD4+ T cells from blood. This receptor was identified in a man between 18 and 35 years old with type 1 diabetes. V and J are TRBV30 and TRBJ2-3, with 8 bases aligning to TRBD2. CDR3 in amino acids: CAWRKAGAGAQYF. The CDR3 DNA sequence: TGTGCCTGGAGAAAAGCGGGAGCTGGAGCGCAGTATTTT.